One and the same sample provided the 12 T cell receptor beta chains below, sequenced in a study of control samples from healthy donors and cancer patients. TCRdb keeps only in-frame clones here, not all; method: immunoSEQ multiplex PCR. The repertoire has 120,000 or so clones, about nine tenths of them found once; the top ten carry approximately 9%. The sequenced sample was blood. The origin of the receptors is a man between 35 and 55 years old in good health.

The CDR3 spells CASSDGEQSPLHF. The CDR3 DNA follows: TGTGCCAGCAGTGACGGAGAACAATCACCCCTCCACTTT. The chain combines TRBV6-1 with TRBJ1-6, with D unresolved. The CDR3 runs 13 residues. Trimming stripped 3 bases from V and 10 bases from J, with 10 bases between. Per the germline V gene, CDR1 is MNHNS and CDR2 is SASEGT.

The genes are TRBV30 and TRBJ2-5; D unclear. This CDR3 spans 13 amino acids. Trimming left V 2 bases short and J 6 bases short, with 13 bases between. Germline loops: CDR1 GTSNPN, CDR2 SVGIG (reference sequence). The CDR3 region has the DNA TGTGCCTGGAGTCCGCGGTTTTTGAAGACCCAGTACTTC. Its translation is CAWSPRFLKTQYF.

J is TRBJ1-2 and V is TRBV7-9; 9 nucleotides align to TRBD1. V lost 5 bases, J lost 8 bases, and 9 bases stayed unmatched. Germline V gene sequence: CDR1 SEHNR, CDR2 FQNEAQ (reference sequence). This CDR3 comprises 14 residues. For the CDR3, the DNA is TGTGCCAGCAGCACGGGACAGGGTAACCAGGGCTACACCTTC. Translated, it gives CASSTGQGNQGYTF.

The genes are TRBV30 and TRBJ1-2; D is unresolved. There are 13 residues in the CDR3. V lost 5 bases and J lost 4, with 14 bases in between. Germline V gives CDR1 GTSNPN, CDR2 SVGIG (reference sequence). CDR3 coding DNA: TGTGCCTGGGATGGGGAGTGGACCTATGGCTACACCTTC. This encodes CAWDGEWTYGYTF.

This clone was detected only once. The chain carries TRBV9 and TRBJ2-5, with D uncertain. Trimming cost V 0 bases and J 5 bases, with 14 bases left between them. Germline V gene lookup returns CDR1 SGDLS and CDR2 YYNGEE. The CDR3 is made up of 15 amino acids. The CDR3 coding sequence is TGTGCCAGCAGCGTAGGGGCCTCTATCGGGGAGACCCAGTACTTC. It yields the protein CASSVGASIGETQYF.

The rearrangement joins TRBV19 to TRBJ1-3; the D is unclear. The V gene's germline CDR1 is LNHDA and CDR2 SQIVND (reference sequence). The CDR3 sequence is 16 residues long. The V end lost 3 bases, the J end lost 2 bases, and 14 bases lay between the germline ends. CDR3 sequence (DNA): TGTGCCAGTAGTATTAAAAACGCCGTCGCTGGAAACACCATATATTTT. Translated: CASSIKNAVAGNTIYF.

The CDR3 DNA follows: TGTGCCACCAACTCCCGGGACAGGTCCTACGAGCAGTACTTC. This codes for CATNSRDRSYEQYF. The gene calls are TRBV19 and TRBJ2-7; TRBD1 matches 8 bases. The CDR3 runs 14 residues. Germline-derived CDR1 and CDR2 are LNHDA and SQIVND (reference sequence). With 10 bases clipped from V and 1 base from J, the junction kept 9 bases outside the gene matches.

The J gene is TRBJ1-2, the V gene TRBV4-1, with a possible D match to TRBD1 (5 bases). V lost 4 bases and J lost 4, with 10 bases in between. This CDR3 comprises 13 residues. CDR1 and CDR2 (germline): MGHRA, YSYEKL. CDR3 DNA: TGCGCCAGCAGCCCCAGGGATGTCTATGGCTACACCTTC. Amino acids: CASSPRDVYGYTF.

As to this clone: This sample includes further DNA sequences coding for the same CDR3. This rearrangement joins TRBV9 to TRBJ2-5; D may correspond to TRBD1 or TRBD2 (5 bases each). Germline CDR1 reads SGDLS; CDR2 reads YYNGEE. Between the trimmed V and J ends, which lost 0 bases and 5 bases, there was a span of 8 bases. There are 13 residues in the CDR3. CDR3 nucleotide sequence: TGTGCCAGCAGCGTAGGAGGGGAGGAGACCCAGTACTTC. Amino acids: CASSVGGEETQYF.

J is TRBJ1-1 and V is TRBV5-1; 7 bases map to TRBD1. V shed 4 bases and J 2 bases; nucleotides not matched to a gene: 8. Germline V gives CDR1 SGHRS, CDR2 YFSETQ. The CDR3 sequence is 15 residues long. CDR3: CASSDRDRVNTEAFF. The CDR3, as DNA: TGCGCCAGCAGCGACCGGGACAGAGTTAACACTGAAGCTTTCTTT.

The V and J genes are TRBV7-3 and TRBJ2-2; D possibly corresponds to TRBD1 (6 bases). CDR1 is SGHTA, CDR2 FQGTGA, per germline. V was pared by 9 bases and J by 1 base, with 9 bases between. The CDR3 is 13 amino acids. The CDR3 DNA sequence: TGTGCCAGTAAGGACAGGAACACCGGGGAGCTGTTTTTT. As protein: CASKDRNTGELFF. Full variable domain (rest looked up from reference TRBV7-3 and TRBJ2-2): GAGVSQTPSNKVTEKGKYVELRCDPISGHTALYWYRQSLGQGPEFLIYFQGTGAADDSGLPNDRFFAVRPEGSVSTLKIQRTERGDSAVYLCASKDRNTGELFFGEGSRLTVL.

Only one count was recorded for this clone. The V gene is TRBV7-9, the J gene TRBJ1-1; D gene ambiguous. V was pared by 1 base and J by 1 base, with 4 bases between. The CDR3 is 13 residues long. CDR1 and CDR2 from the germline V gene are SEHNR and FQNEAQ (reference sequence). Written as DNA, the CDR3 is TGTGCCAGCAGCTTAGTACAGAACACTGAAGCTTTCTTT. Translation: CASSLVQNTEAFF. The variable domain in full, with the rest retrieved from reference TRBV7-9 and TRBJ1-1, is DTGVSQNPRHKITKRGQNVTFRCDPISEHNRLYWYRQTLGQGPEFLTYFQNEAQLEKSRLLSDRFSAERPKGSFSTLEIQRTEQGDSAMYLCASSLVQNTEAFFGQGTRLTVV.